The source of this TCR beta chain is a study of tumor and adjacent non-tumor tissue in lung cancer. Study information: Patients were aged about 30 to 76, some 10 men and 4 to 6 women, stage I to III.

A modified ARM-PCR protocol with three rounds of nested PCR amplified TCRbeta. Via MiXCR, TCRdb re-called the multiplex PCR reads, giving one row per CDR3 protein. The sample lists about 79,000 distinct CDR3 sequences, 72% occurring once. This sample's RNA came from whole unsorted tissue. Donors were chemotherapy-naive, newly diagnosed lung cancer surgical patients in China, August–late 2014. The germline gives CDR1 SGHDT, CDR2 YYEEEE. CDR3 length: 17 amino acids. V was cut by 0 bases and J by 8 bases, with 20 bases left in between. General study findings and limits: Top 100 clones took a larger repertoire share in normal lung. Significantly higher TCR diversity was found in tumor than normal lung.

Concerning this clonotype: Its antigen is as yet unknown. This may come from a read error, since a much larger clone is one base off.

The gene calls are TRBV5-6 and TRBJ2-2; D remains ambiguous. The origin of this receptor is a woman in her forties with non-small cell lung cancer. Sequencing was done on a sample of lung tumor tissue. In nucleotides, the CDR3 is TGTGCCAGCAGCTTGGATGGCCTAGTGGGAATCTTGGGGGAGCTGTTTTTT. It specifies CASSLDGLVGILGELFF.